This TCR beta chain was identified in a study of blood T cells in healthy people across ages. Notes on the study in general: Compared with aged donors, long-lived donors showed fewer expanded clones, suggesting selection.

Through a sample-barcoded 5' primer and a J-beta primer mix, a second PCR was run for roughly 7 to 11 cycles. Using its own MiXCR run on the 5' RACE reads, TCRdb lists one record per CDR3 protein. The repertoire consists of 550,000 to 600,000 distinct CDR3 sequences, with less than 60% occurring once and the leading ten covering around 24%. A word on this clonotype: Its matching antigen is unknown.

Germline V gene data show CDR1 as SGHVS and CDR2 as FQNEAQ. This CDR3 region has 17 residues. V lost 4 bases to trimming and J lost 6 bases, with 22 bases between them. This chain links TRBV7-8 with TRBJ2-1, with D possibly being TRBD1 or TRBD2 (6 bases each). The sample taken for sequencing was blood. The origin of this receptor is a man at least 80 years old in good health. The CDR3 coding sequence is TGTGCCAGCAGCTCGACTCGGACAGCCAAGGGGGGCAATGAGCAGTTCTTC. This translates into CASSSTRTAKGGNEQFF. The whole variable domain, filled in from reference TRBV7-8 and TRBJ2-1, reads GAGVSQSPRYKVAKRGQDVALRCDPISGHVSLFWYQQALGQGPEFLTYFQNEAQLDKSGLPSDRFFAERPEGSVSTLKIQRTQQEDSAVYLCASSSTRTAKGGNEQFFGPGTRLTVL.